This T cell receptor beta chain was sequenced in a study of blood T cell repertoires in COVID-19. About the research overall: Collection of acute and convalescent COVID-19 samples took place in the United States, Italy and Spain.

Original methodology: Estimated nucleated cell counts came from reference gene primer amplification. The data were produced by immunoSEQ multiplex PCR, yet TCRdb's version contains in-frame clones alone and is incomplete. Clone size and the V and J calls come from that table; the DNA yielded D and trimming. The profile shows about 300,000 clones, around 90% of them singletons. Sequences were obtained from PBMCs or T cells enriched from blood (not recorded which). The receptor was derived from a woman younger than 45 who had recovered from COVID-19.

CDR3 in DNA: TGTGCCAGCAGTGACCGGGAAAAACTGTTTTTT. Protein sequence: CASSDREKLFF. The chain combines TRBV2 with TRBJ1-4; D remains unclear. CDR3 length equals 11 residues. Germline CDR1 is SNHLY and CDR2 is FYNNEI. Trimming left V 3 bases short and J 8 bases short, with 4 bases between.